The clone carrying this T cell receptor (beta chain) was seen just once. This sample stems from a study of technical replicates of blood from several donors. Germline CDR1 MNHEY, CDR2 SVGAGI. After removal of 2 bases from V and 10 bases from J, the junction contained 5 bases not matched to a gene. The CDR3 sequence is 14 residues long. Clones were sequenced by immunoSEQ multiplex PCR, and TCRdb holds only the in-frame ones, with some missing. This repertoire shows approximately 41,000 clones, 96% found once; its top ten account for 0.37%. Sequencing was performed on T cells isolated from PBMCs. The clonotype comes from a human donor in good health. This rearrangement joins TRBV6-5 to TRBJ2-1, with 10 bases fitting TRBD1. The CDR3 spells CASSYGGQGREQFF. The CDR3 bases are TGTGCCAGCAGTTACGGGGGACAGGGGAGAGAGCAGTTCTTC.